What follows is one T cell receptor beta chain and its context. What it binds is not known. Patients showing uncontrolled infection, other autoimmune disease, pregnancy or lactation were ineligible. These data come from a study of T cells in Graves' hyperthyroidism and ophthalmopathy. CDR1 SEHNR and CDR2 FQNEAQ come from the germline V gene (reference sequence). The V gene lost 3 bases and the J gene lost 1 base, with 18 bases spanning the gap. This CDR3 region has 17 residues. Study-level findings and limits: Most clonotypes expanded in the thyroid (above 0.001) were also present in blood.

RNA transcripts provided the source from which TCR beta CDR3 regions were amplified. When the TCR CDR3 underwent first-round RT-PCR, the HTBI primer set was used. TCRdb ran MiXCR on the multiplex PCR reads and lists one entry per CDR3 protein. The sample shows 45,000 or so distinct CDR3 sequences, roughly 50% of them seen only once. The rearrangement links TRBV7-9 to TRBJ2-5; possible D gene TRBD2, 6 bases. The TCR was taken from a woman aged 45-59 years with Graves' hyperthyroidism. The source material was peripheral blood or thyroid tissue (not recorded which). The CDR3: CASSFFLPSDPQETQYF. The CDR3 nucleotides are TGTGCCAGCAGCTTCTTCCTGCCTAGCGACCCCCAAGAGACCCAGTACTTC.